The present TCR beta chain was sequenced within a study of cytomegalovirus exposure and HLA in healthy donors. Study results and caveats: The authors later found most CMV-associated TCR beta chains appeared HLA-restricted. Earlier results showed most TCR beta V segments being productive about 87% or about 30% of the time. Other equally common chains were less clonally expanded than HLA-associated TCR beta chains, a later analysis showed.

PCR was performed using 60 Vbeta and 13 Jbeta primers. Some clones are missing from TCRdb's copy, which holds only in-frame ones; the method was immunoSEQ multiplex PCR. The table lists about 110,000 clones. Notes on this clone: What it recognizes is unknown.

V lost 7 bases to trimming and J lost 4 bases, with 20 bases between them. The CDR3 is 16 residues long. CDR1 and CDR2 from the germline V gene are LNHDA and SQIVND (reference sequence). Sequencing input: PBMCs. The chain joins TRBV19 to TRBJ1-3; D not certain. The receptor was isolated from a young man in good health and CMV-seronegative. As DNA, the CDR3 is TGTGCCAGTATAGTTGGCCGAGGGTCGCCGGGAAACACCATATATTTT. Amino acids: CASIVGRGSPGNTIYF.